Presented here are 22 T cell receptor beta chains from one specimen sequenced in a study of T cell responses to AZD1222 COVID-19 vaccine. Generated by immunoSEQ multiplex PCR, the TCRdb table keeps only in-frame clones and is missing some. The table has some 150,000 clones, about 91% seen once; the top ten hold roughly 4.5%. The sample here was peripheral blood, taken on day 0 of MenACWY control vaccination. Receptors were obtained from an adult in good health.

The chain couples TRBV7-3 to TRBJ1-1; perhaps TRBD1 as D (6 bases). There are 14 residues in the CDR3. V shed 5 bases and J shed 10 bases, with 20 bases lying between them. Germline V gives CDR1 SGHTA, CDR2 FQGTGA. The DNA of the CDR3 is TGTGCCAGCAGCCCCGGGCGGGGGGCAGGGCGAGCTTTCTTT. It translates to CASSPGRGAGRAFF.

The J gene is TRBJ2-1, the V gene TRBV2; D not resolved. Germline values: CDR1 SNHLY, CDR2 FYNNEI. This CDR3 contains 13 residues. V dropped 6 bases and J dropped 4 bases, with 10 bases sitting between them. The CDR3 protein is CASSEPPYNEQFF. The CDR3 DNA sequence: TGTGCCAGCAGCGAACCCCCTTACAATGAGCAGTTCTTC.

V usage is TRBV19 and J usage is TRBJ1-1, with D tentatively TRBD1 (5 bases). Germline CDR1 LNHDA, CDR2 SQIVND (reference sequence). The CDR3 runs 15 residues. V was clipped by 4 bases and J by 0 bases, with 12 bases between them. Here the CDR3 DNA reads TGTGCCAGTAGTAGCCGGGGCTCCGTGAACACTGAAGCTTTCTTT. It codes for CASSSRGSVNTEAFF. The full variable domain, its missing parts supplied by reference TRBV19 and TRBJ1-1, is DGGITQSPKYLFRKEGQNVTLSCEQNLNHDAMYWYRQDPGQGLRLIYYSQIVNDFQKGDIAEGYSVSREKKESFPLTVTSAQKNPTAFYLCASSSRGSVNTEAFFGQGTRLTVV.

Here the CDR3 DNA reads TGTGCCAGCAGCCACTTGAATGAGCAGTTCTTC. This translates into CASSHLNEQFF. The genes are TRBV3-1 (or the pseudogene TRBV3-2) and TRBJ2-1; D remains ambiguous. Trimming removed 3 bases from V and 7 bases from J, with 4 bases in between. CDR1 is LGHDT and CDR2 is YNNKEL in the germline V gene (reference sequence). CDR3 length: 11 amino acids.

The V and J genes are TRBV19 and TRBJ2-7; 7 bases line up with TRBD1. There are 12 residues in the CDR3. The germline CDR1 and CDR2 sequences are LNHDA and SQIVND (reference sequence). Losses at the gene ends were 9 bases for V and 5 bases for J; bases not matched to a gene: 7. The CDR3 spells CASSDRVHEQYF. CDR3 DNA: TGTGCCAGCTCAGACAGGGTCCACGAGCAGTACTTC.

The rearrangement joins TRBV30 to TRBJ1-6; D remains unclear. The CDR3 loop spans 13 amino acids. Germline V lookup: CDR1 GTSNPN, CDR2 SVGIG (reference sequence). Trimming removed 5 bases from V and 5 bases from J, with 10 bases in between. DNA of the CDR3: TGTGCCTGGGTCGACACACATAATTCACCCCTCCACTTT. Its protein is CAWVDTHNSPLHF.

This sequence joins TRBV9 and TRBJ2-7, with TRBD1 identical over 8 bases. V lost 2 bases to trimming and J lost 4 bases; unmatched junction nucleotides: 5. This CDR3 has 14 amino acids. The V gene's germline CDR1 is SGDLS and CDR2 YYNGEE. CDR3 in DNA: TGTGCCAGCAGCGTGGGACAGGAGATTTACGAGCAGTACTTC. Amino acids: CASSVGQEIYEQYF.

This chain uses TRBV3-1 (or the pseudogene TRBV3-2) with TRBJ1-6; D gene ambiguous. The CDR3 extends over 12 amino acids. Germline values: CDR1 LGHDT, CDR2 YNNKEL (reference sequence). V dropped 5 bases and J dropped 16 bases, with 15 bases sitting between them. This chain's CDR3 is CASSSSIPLLHF. Written as DNA, the CDR3 is TGTGCCAGCAGCTCCAGCATCCCACTACTCCACTTT.

This chain links TRBV9 with TRBJ2-5, with D unresolved. CDR1 and CDR2 from the germline V gene are SGDLS and YYNGEE. The CDR3 spans 14 residues. Trimming removed 0 bases from V and 5 bases from J, with 11 bases in between. The CDR3 loop is CASSVEGTRETQYF. CDR3 coding DNA: TGTGCCAGCAGCGTAGAGGGAACAAGGGAGACCCAGTACTTC.

The chain combines TRBV27 with TRBJ1-1; D remains unclear. Trimming left V 7 bases short and J 1 base short, with 19 bases between. CDR3 size: 16 residues. CDR1 is MNHEY, CDR2 SMNVEV, per germline (reference sequence). The CDR3 nucleotides read TGTGCCAGCATAAAGGAGCCCTACAGAGCGAACACTGAAGCTTTCTTT. It yields the protein CASIKEPYRANTEAFF.

The rearrangement uses TRBV7-2 and TRBJ1-1; the match to TRBD1 covers 7 bases. CDR1 SGHTA and CDR2 FQGNSA come from the germline V gene. The trim removed 2 bases at V and 4 bases at J, leaving 7 bases unmatched. The length of the CDR3 is 15 residues. The CDR3 nucleotides read TGTGCCAGCAGCTTAAGTACAGGGGTAGCCACTGAAGCTTTCTTT. Translation gives CASSLSTGVATEAFF.

The chain joins TRBV7-2 to TRBJ1-2, with D maybe TRBD1 (5 bases). Trimming pared 5 bases from V and 6 bases from J, leaving 16 bases between. The CDR3 covers 14 residues. Germline V gene lookup returns CDR1 SGHTA and CDR2 FQGNSA. CDR3 amino acids: CASSLVGGGDGYTF. The CDR3 bases are TGTGCCAGCAGCCTTGTAGGAGGAGGGGATGGCTACACCTTC. The full variable domain, its missing parts supplied by reference TRBV7-2 and TRBJ1-2, is GAGVSQSPSNKVTEKGKDVELRCDPISGHTALYWYRQSLGQGLEFLIYFQGNSAPDKSGLPSDRFSAERTGGSVSTLTIQRTQQEDSAVYLCASSLVGGGDGYTFGSGTRLTVV.

The chain combines TRBV9 with TRBJ1-4; the D gene is possibly TRBD1 (5 bases). V gave up 3 bases and J gave up 8 bases, with 11 bases separating them. This CDR3 is 13 amino acids long. Per germline, CDR1 SGDLS and CDR2 YYNGEE. In DNA form, the CDR3 reads TGTGCCAGCAGCGGGGACCCACGGGAAAAACTGTTTTTT. This sequence encodes CASSGDPREKLFF.

The rearrangement links TRBV9 to TRBJ2-1, with D possibly TRBD1 on 5 matching bases. Germline loops: CDR1 SGDLS, CDR2 YYNGEE. V was cut by 2 bases and J by 3 bases, with 9 bases left in between. CDR3 length: 14 residues. The chain's CDR3 is CASSVTDNYNEQFF. As DNA, the CDR3 is TGTGCCAGCAGCGTCACGGACAACTACAATGAGCAGTTCTTC. The full variable domain, with the rest looked up from reference TRBV9 and TRBJ2-1, is DSGVTQTPKHLITATGQRVTLRCSPRSGDLSVYWYQQSLDQGLQFLIQYYNGEERAKGNILERFSAQQFPDLHSELNLSSLELGDSALYFCASSVTDNYNEQFFGPGTRLTVL.

The chain links TRBV12-3 or TRBV12-4 to TRBJ1-2, with D hard to call. V lost 2 bases, J lost 4 bases, and 5 bases lay in between. This CDR3 has 12 amino acids. CDR3 amino acids: CASSLRAYGYTF. In DNA form, the CDR3 reads TGTGCCAGCAGTTTACGGGCCTATGGCTACACCTTC.

This clone was detected only a few times. This sequence joins TRBV29-1 and TRBJ1-1, with 7 bases aligning to TRBD1. CDR1 SQVTM and CDR2 ANQGSEA come from the germline V gene. V dropped 7 bases and J dropped 0; count of bases not matched to a gene: 5. CDR3 size: 13 residues. CDR3 loop: CSGGQVMNTEAFF. The CDR3 DNA follows: TGCAGCGGAGGACAGGTAATGAACACTGAAGCTTTCTTT.

J is TRBJ2-7 and V is TRBV15, with TRBD2 matching 7 bases. V gave up 5 bases and J gave up 6 bases; unmatched junction bases: 7. The CDR3 contains 13 residues. From germline, CDR1 is LNHNV and CDR2 YYDKDF (reference sequence). CDR3 residues: CATSGLGDREQYF. Here the CDR3 DNA reads TGTGCCACCAGCGGACTAGGGGATCGCGAGCAGTACTTC.

In this sample, this clone turned up once. The chain is built from TRBV30 and TRBJ2-3; D not certain. Germline V lookup: CDR1 GTSNPN, CDR2 SVGIG (reference sequence). This CDR3 has 16 residues. V lost 1 base and J lost 2, with 16 bases in between. Here the CDR3 DNA reads TGTGCCTGGAGTGCCCCCAGTAGGACGGCCACAGATACGCAGTATTTT. The encoded protein is CAWSAPSRTATDTQYF.

This sequence joins TRBV28 and TRBJ1-2; TRBD1 matches 8 bases. Looked up from germline, CDR1 is MDHEN and CDR2 is SYDVKM. V was clipped by 7 bases and J by 4 bases; unmatched bases: 14. The CDR3 totals 16 residues. CDR3 DNA sequence: TGTGCCAGCACCTACAGGGGGGGTGGCCAGCTCTATGGCTACACCTTC. It codes for CASTYRGGGQLYGYTF.

This clone occurred a few times. The V call is TRBV2, the J call TRBJ1-6, with D uncertain. This CDR3 contains 14 residues. V lost 5 bases, J lost 7 bases, and 12 bases lay in between. Germline-derived CDR1 and CDR2 are SNHLY and FYNNEI. The CDR3 region is CASSQGRENSPLHF. The CDR3 coding sequence is TGTGCCAGCAGTCAAGGACGGGAGAATTCACCCCTCCACTTT.

This chain connects TRBV5-1 to TRBJ2-1, with D possibly TRBD2 on 6 matching bases. The CDR3 has 14 amino acids. CDR1 is SGHRS and CDR2 is YFSETQ in the germline V gene. V shed 4 bases and J shed 7 bases, with 15 bases lying between them. The DNA of the CDR3 is TGCGCCAGCAGCCGAGTCGGCGGGGAGAATGAGCAGTTCTTC. Translated: CASSRVGGENEQFF.

The J gene is TRBJ2-1, the V gene TRBV4-2; 7 bases align to TRBD2. The CDR3 length is 16 residues. The germline gives CDR1 LGHNA, CDR2 YNFKEQ. Trimming took 1 base from V and 7 from J; bases not matched to a gene: 10. The CDR3 nucleotides are TGTGCCAGCAGCCAAGTGGGGGAGGGAGGAAGGAATGAGCAGTTCTTC. Its protein is CASSQVGEGGRNEQFF.